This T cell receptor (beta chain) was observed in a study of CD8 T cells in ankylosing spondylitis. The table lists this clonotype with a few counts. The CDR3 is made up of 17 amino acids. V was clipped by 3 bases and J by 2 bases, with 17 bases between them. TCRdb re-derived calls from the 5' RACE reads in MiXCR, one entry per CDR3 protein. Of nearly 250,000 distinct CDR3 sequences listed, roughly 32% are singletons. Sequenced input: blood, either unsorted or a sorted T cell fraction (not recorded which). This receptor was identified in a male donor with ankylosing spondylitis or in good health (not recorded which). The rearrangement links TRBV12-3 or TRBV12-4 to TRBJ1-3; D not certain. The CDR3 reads CASSLISAIGPGNTIYF. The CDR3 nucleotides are TGTGCCAGCAGTTTGATTAGTGCGATCGGGCCTGGAAACACCATATATTTT.